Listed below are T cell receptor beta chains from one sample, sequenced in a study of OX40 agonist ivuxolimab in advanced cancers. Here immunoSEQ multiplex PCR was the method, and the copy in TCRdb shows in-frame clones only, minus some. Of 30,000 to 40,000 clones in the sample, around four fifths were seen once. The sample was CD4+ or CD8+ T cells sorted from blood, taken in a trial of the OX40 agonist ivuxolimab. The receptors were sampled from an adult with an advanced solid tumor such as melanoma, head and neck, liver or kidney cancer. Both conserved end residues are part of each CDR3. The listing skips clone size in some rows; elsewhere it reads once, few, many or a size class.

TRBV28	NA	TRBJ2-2	CASSFDLGAGELFF
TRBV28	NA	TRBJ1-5	CASSRDPHSPNQPQHF
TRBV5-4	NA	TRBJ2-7	CASSSSSIPYEQYF
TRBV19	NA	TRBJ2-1	CASSIGGTLNEQFF
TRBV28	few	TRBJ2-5	CASSSKQETQYF
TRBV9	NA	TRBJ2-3	CASSVGVVRLTDTQYF
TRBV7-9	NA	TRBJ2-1	CASSLGGASEQFF
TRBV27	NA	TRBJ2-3	CASSLSVLGTDTQYF
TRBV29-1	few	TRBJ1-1	CSVDGVRGNTEAFF
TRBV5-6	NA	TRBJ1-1	CASSFGAEAFF
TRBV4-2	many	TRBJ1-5	CASSLAGDGQPQHF
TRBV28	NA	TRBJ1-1	CASSYTGGMNTEAFF
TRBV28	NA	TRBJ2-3	CASSLRRRGRPGSDTQYF
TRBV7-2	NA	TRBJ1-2	CASSLAAQANYGYTF